These 5 T cell receptor beta chains came from one sample sequenced in a study of T cell repertoires in cytomegalovirus infection. TCRdb re-derived calls from the reads in MiXCR, one entry per CDR3 protein. The sample has about 300,000 distinct CDR3 sequences, 9.6% seen once. The sample taken for sequencing was PBMCs. The receptors originated from a human donor in good health (CMV status not recorded). Some clones in this sample may be carry-over from other donors' samples.

This clonotype has at least ten counts. The chain has TRBV6-2 or TRBV6-3 and TRBJ2-1; D is ambiguous. Between the trimmed V and J ends, which lost 6 bases and 7 bases, there was a span of 19 bases. CDR3 length: 15 amino acids. CDR1 and CDR2 from the germline V gene are MNHEY and SVGEGT. The CDR3 is CASSPRVRRINEQFF. Written as DNA, the CDR3 is TGTGCCAGCAGCCCTAGGGTAAGAAGGATAAATGAGCAGTTCTTC.

Ten or more counts support this clonotype. V gene TRBV28 combines with J gene TRBJ2-3; 7 bases map to TRBD2. J gave up 2 bases and V 5 bases, and 4 bases lay outside the gene matches. The CDR3 is 14 residues long. Germline V gives CDR1 MDHEN, CDR2 SYDVKM. The CDR3 sequence is CASSTGGSTDTQYF. The CDR3 DNA follows: TGTGCCAGCAGTACCGGGGGGTCCACAGATACGCAGTATTTT.

Many counts were recorded for this clonotype. The chain employs TRBV19 and TRBJ1-1; D is unresolved. The CDR3 runs to 13 residues. Germline V CDR1 and CDR2: LNHDA, SQIVND (reference sequence). V was shortened by 3 bases and J by 3 bases, with 8 bases between the two germline ends. CDR3 residues: CASSMARDTEAFF. The CDR3 nucleotides are TGTGCCAGTAGTATGGCAAGGGACACTGAAGCTTTCTTT. The variable domain in full, with the rest retrieved from reference TRBV19 and TRBJ1-1, is DGGITQSPKYLFRKEGQNVTLSCEQNLNHDAMYWYRQDPGQGLRLIYYSQIVNDFQKGDIAEGYSVSREKKESFPLTVTSAQKNPTAFYLCASSMARDTEAFFGQGTRLTVV.

This clonotype came up many times. The rearrangement links TRBV10-3 to TRBJ2-1; the D is unclear. The CDR3 loop spans 15 amino acids. The V gene lost 0 bases and the J gene lost 8 bases, with 14 bases spanning the gap. Germline V lookup: CDR1 ENHRY, CDR2 SYGVKD. CDR3 in amino acids: CAISESNVRADEQFF. The CDR3 DNA follows: TGTGCCATCAGTGAGTCGAATGTTAGGGCGGATGAGCAGTTCTTC.

J is TRBJ2-1 and V is TRBV28; D might be TRBD1 or TRBD2, each matching 7 bases. The CDR3 runs 17 residues. Trimming cost V 3 bases and J 8 bases, with 23 bases left between them. Germline V lookup: CDR1 MDHEN, CDR2 SYDVKM. The DNA for the CDR3 is TGTGCCAGCAGTTTGCTCGGGCAGGGGGGGTATCTCGATGAGCAGTTCTTC. Its protein is CASSLLGQGGYLDEQFF.